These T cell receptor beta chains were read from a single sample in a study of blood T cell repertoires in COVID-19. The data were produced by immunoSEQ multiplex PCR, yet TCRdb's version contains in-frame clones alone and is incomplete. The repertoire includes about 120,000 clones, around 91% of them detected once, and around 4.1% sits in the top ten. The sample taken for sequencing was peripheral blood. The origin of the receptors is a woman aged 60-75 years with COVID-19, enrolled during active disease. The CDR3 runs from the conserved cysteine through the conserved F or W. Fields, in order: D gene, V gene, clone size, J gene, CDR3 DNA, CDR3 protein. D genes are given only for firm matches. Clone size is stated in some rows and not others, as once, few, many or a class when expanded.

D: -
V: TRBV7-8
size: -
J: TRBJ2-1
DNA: TGTGCCAGCAGCCCCCAATACAATGAGCAGTTCTTC
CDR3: CASSPQYNEQFF

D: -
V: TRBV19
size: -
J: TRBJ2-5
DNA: TGTGCCAGTAGTATCTCGGGCGGGGAGACCCAGTACTTC
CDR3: CASSISGGETQYF

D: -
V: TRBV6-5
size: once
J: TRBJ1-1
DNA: TGTGCCAGCAGCGACCCCGGGGGGGCTGAAGCTTTCTTT
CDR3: CASSDPGGAEAFF

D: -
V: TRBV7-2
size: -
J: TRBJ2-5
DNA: TGTGCCAGCAGCTTAGATAGGGGGGGAGCGACCCAGTACTTC
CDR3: CASSLDRGGATQYF

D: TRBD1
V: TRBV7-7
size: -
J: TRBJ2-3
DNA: TGTGCTAGCAGCTTACAGGGGTTGAGCACAGATACGCAGTATTTT
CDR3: CASSLQGLSTDTQYF

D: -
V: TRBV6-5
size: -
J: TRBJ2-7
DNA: TGTGCCAGCAGTTACTCGTTCGGAGGGAGCTCCTACGAGCAGTACTTC
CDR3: CASSYSFGGSSYEQYF

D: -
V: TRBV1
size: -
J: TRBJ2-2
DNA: TGCACCAGCAGCCAAGACACAGGGGGCTGCGCCGGGGAGCTGTTTTTT
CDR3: CTSSQDTGGCAGELFF

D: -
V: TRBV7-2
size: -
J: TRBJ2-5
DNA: TGTGCCAGCAGCTTCGACAGTTCAGTACAAGAGACCCAGTACTTC
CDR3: CASSFDSSVQETQYF

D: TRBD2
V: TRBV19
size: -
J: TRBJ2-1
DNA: TGTGCCAGTAGTACCGCGGGACTAGCAGGCTATGAGCAGTTCTTC
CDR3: CASSTAGLAGYEQFF

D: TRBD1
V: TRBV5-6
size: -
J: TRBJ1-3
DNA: TGTGCCAGCAGCTCGGATCAGGGGGCTATTGGAAACACCATATATTTT
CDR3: CASSSDQGAIGNTIYF

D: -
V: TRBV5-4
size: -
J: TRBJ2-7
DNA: TGTGCCAGCAGCTTTCAGGGGATCCCCCTAGAGCAGTACTTC
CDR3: CASSFQGIPLEQYF

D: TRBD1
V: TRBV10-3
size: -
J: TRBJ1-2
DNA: TGTGCCATCAGTGAATCTCGAGACAGGGTCCATGGCTACACCTTC
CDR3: CAISESRDRVHGYTF

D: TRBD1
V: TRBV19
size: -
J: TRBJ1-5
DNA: TGTGCCAGTAGGGCACAGGGGACTAGCAATCAGCCCCAGCATTTT
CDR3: CASRAQGTSNQPQHF

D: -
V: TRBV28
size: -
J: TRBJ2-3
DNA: TGTGCCAGCAGTTTCGGGAACACAGATACGCAGTATTTT
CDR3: CASSFGNTDTQYF

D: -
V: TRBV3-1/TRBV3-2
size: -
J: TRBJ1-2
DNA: TGTGCCAGCAGCCAAGATCGAACAGGGCTGGGGTATGGCTACACCTTC
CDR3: CASSQDRTGLGYGYTF

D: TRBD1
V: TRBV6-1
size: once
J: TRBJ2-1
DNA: TGTGCCAGCACCTATCTGGGACAGGGAAGAAATGAGCAGTTCTTC
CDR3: CASTYLGQGRNEQFF

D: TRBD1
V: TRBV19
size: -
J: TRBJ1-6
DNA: TGTGCCAGTAGTTACGTCAGGGGGACCCTTATGAGTAATTCACCCCTCCACTTT
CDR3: CASSYVRGTLMSNSPLHF

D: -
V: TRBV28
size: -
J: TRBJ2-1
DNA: TGTGCCAGTTACCTAGCAGGGACAAACAATGAGCAGTTCTTC
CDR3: CASYLAGTNNEQFF

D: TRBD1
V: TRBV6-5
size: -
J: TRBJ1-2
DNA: TGTGCCAGCATCGGACAGGGACTTTGGGCCTTC
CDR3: CASIGQGLWAF

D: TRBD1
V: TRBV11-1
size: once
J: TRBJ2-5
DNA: TGTGCCAGCAGCTTAGGGCAGGGGGCGCCGGTTGAGACCCAGTACTTC
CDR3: CASSLGQGAPVETQYF

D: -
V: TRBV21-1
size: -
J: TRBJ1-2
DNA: TGTGCCAGCAGCAATAATCCGACAGGGGGAGGCGGCTACACCTTC
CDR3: CASSNNPTGGGGYTF

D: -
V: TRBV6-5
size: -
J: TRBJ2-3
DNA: TGTGCCAGTACGCTGACACTCACAGATACGCAGTATTTT
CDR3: CASTLTLTDTQYF

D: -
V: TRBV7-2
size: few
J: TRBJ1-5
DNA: TGTGCCAGCAGCTTAGAGGGGAAACAGCCCCAGCATTTT
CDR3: CASSLEGKQPQHF

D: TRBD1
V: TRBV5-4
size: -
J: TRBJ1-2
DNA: TGTGCCAGCAGCGACTACAGGGGGGTTAGAGGCTACACCTTC
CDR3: CASSDYRGVRGYTF

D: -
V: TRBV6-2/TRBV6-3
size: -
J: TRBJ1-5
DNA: TGTGCCAGCAGTTACCGGGGGGCTCAGCCCCAGCATTTT
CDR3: CASSYRGAQPQHF

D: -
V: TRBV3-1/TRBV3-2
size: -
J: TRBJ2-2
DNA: TGTGCCAGCAGCCAAGTTCGACAGATGGGGTCCACCGGGGAGCTGTTTTTT
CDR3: CASSQVRQMGSTGELFF